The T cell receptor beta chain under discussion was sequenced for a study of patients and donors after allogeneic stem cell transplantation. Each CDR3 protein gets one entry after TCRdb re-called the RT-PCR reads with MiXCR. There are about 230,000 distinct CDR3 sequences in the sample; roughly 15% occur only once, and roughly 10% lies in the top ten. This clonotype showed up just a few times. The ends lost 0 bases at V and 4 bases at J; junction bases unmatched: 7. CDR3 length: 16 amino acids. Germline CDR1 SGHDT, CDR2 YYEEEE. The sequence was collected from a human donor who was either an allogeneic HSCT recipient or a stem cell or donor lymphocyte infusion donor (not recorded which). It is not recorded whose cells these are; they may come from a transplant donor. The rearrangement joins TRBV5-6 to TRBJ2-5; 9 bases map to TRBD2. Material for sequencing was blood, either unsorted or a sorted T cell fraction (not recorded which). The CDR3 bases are TGTGCCAGCAGCTTGGCCCTGGCGGGGGGGCGAGAGACCCAGTACTTC. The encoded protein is CASSLALAGGRETQYF.